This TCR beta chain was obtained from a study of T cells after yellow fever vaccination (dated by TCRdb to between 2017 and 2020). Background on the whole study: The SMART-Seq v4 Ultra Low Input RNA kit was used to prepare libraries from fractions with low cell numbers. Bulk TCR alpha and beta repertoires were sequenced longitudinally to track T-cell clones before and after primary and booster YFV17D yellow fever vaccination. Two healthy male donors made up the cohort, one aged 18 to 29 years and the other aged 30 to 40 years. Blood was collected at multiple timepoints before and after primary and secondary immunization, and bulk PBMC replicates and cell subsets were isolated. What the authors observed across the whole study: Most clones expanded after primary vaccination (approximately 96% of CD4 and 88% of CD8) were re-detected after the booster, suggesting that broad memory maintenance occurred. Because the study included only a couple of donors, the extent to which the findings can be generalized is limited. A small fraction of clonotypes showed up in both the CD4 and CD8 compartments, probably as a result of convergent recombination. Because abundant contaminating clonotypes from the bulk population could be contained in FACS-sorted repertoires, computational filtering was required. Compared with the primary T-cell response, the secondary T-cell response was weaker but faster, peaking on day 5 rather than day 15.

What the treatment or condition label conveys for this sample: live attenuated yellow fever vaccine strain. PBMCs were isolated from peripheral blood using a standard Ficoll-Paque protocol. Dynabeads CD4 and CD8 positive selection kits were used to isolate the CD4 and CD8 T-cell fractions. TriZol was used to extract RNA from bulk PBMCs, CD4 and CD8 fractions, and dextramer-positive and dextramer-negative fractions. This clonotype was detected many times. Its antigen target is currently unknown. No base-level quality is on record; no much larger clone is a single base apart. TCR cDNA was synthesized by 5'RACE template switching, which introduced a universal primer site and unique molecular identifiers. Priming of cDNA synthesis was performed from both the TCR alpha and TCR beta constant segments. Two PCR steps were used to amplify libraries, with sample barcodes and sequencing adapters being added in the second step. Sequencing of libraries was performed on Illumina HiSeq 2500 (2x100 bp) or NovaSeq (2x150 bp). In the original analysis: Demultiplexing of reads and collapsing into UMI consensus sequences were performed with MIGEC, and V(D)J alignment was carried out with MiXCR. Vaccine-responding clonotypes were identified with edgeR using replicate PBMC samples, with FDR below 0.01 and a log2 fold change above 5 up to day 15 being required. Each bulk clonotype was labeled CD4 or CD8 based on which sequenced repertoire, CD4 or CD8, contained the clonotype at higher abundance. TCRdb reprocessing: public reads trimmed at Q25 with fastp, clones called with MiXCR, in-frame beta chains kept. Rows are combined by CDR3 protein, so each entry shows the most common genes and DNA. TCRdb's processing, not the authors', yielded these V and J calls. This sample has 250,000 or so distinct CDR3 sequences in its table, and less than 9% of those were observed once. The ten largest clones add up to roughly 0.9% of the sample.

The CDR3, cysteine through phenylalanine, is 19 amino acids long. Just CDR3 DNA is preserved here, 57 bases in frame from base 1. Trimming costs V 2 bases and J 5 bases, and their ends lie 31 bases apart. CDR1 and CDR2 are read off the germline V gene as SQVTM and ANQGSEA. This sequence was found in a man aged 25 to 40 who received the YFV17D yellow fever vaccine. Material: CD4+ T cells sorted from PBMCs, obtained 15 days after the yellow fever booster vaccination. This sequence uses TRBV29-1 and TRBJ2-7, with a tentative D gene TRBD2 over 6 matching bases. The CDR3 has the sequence CSVETPPLQEGWRSDEQYF. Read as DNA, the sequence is TGCAGCGTTGAAACACCCCCACTACAGGAGGGATGGAGGAGCGACGAGCAGTACTTC.